This T cell receptor beta chain comes out of a study of early T cells in non-severe SARS-CoV-2 infection. MiXCR, applied by TCRdb to the 5' RACE reads, yields one record per CDR3 protein. The sample consists of approximately 70,000 distinct CDR3 sequences, 10% of them appearing once. This clonotype occurred a few times. The V gene's germline CDR1 is GTSNPN and CDR2 SVGIG (reference sequence). There are 14 residues in the CDR3. The germline V and J ends were trimmed by 3 bases and 1 base, with 11 bases remaining between them. Sequenced here: whole blood, sampled at baseline. This chain links TRBV30 with TRBJ2-3; no reliable D call. The TCR originated in an adult who was a healthcare worker with PCR-confirmed SARS-CoV-2 infection or an uninfected control (not recorded which). The CDR3 DNA reads TGTGCCTGGAGGTTCAAGGGCGGCACAGATACGCAGTATTTT. It specifies CAWRFKGGTDTQYF.